The clone carrying this T cell receptor beta chain was observed a handful of times. Its antigen is currently unknown. These data are taken from a study of beta chain features in type 1 diabetes. Germline CDR1 is SNHLY and CDR2 is FYNNEI. The CDR3 consists of 15 residues. V lost 4 bases to trimming and J lost 4 bases, with 14 bases between them. All of the isolated RNA was reverse transcribed, so expressed TCRB transcripts were sequenced. Only in-frame clones appear in the TCRdb table, and some are missing; sequencing was by immunoSEQ multiplex PCR. The table records 810,000 or so clones, roughly 17% of them present only once. Study outcomes and limitations: Sequencing the cDNA could make cells with high TCR expression show up more than they should. For TCRB rearrangement, an influence of HLA type remained unresolved here.

The sequencing sample was made of naive CD4+ T cells from blood. The chain links TRBV2 to TRBJ1-5, with D perhaps TRBD1 (5 bases). This TCR derives from a woman aged 18-35 years in good health. For the CDR3, the DNA is TGTGCCAGCAGTGTGGGGCAGGGCCGGAATCAGCCCCAGCATTTT. Protein: CASSVGQGRNQPQHF.